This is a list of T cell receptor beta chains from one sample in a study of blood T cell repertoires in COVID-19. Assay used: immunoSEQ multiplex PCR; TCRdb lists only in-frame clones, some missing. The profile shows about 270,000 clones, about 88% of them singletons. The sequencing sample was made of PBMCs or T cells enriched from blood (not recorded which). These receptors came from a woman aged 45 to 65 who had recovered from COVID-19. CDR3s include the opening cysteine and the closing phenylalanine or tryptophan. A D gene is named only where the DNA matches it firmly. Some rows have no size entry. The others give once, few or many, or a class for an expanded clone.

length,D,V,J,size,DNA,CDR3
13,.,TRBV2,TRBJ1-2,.,TGTGCCAGCAACGCCGGACAGCTAAAAAGCTACACCTTC,CASNAGQLKSYTF
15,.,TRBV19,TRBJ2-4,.,TGTGCCAGTAGTATATCCCCTCTAGCCAAAAACATTCAGTACTTC,CASSISPLAKNIQYF
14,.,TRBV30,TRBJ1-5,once,TGTGCCTGGAGTTTGCCACTACAGGGACAGCCCCAGCATTTT,CAWSLPLQGQPQHF
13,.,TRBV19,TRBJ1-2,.,TGTGCCAGTAGACATCCCGGGGTACGTGGCTACACCTTC,CASRHPGVRGYTF
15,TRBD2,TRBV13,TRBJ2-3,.,TGTGCCAGCAGTTCCGGACTAGCGGAATCAGATACGCAGTATTTT,CASSSGLAESDTQYF
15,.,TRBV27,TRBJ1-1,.,TGTGCCAGCAGCCCCCTGACAGCCATGAACACTGAAGCTTTCTTT,CASSPLTAMNTEAFF
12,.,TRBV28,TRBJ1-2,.,TGTGCCAGCAGTTTCGGGGTAAGGGGCTACACCTTC,CASSFGVRGYTF
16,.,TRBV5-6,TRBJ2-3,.,TGTGCCAGCAGCAGCCCCCGGGGAGAGAGCACAGATACGCAGTATTTT,CASSSPRGESTDTQYF
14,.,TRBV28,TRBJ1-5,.,TGTGCCAGCAGTACAGGGTTTGACAATCAGCCCCAGCATTTT,CASSTGFDNQPQHF
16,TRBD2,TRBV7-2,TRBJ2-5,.,TGTGCCAGCAGCTTTAAAAGGCTAGCGGGAGAAGAGACCCAGTACTTC,CASSFKRLAGEETQYF
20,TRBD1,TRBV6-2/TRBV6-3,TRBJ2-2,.,TGTGCCAGCAGTTCCTGGGACAGGGGAACGGTAGAAGCGAACACCGGGGAGCTGTTTTTT,CASSSWDRGTVEANTGELFF
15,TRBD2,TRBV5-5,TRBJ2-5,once,TGTGCCAGCAGCTCACCGGGACTAGCGGGTCCAACCCAGTACTTC,CASSSPGLAGPTQYF
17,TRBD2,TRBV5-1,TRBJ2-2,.,TGCGCCAGCAGCTTTCTAGCGGGAGCGTTCAACACCGGGGAGCTGTTTTTT,CASSFLAGAFNTGELFF
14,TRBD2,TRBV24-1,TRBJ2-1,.,TGTGCCACCAGTGGCGGGAGCTCCTACAATGAGCAGTTCTTC,CATSGGSSYNEQFF
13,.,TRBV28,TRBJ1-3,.,TGTGCCAGCGGAGGGGAGGCTGGAAACACCATATATTTT,CASGGEAGNTIYF
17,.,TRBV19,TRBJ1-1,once,TGTGCCAGTAGTACACGCGGGGGGACGGGGCTGAACACTGAAGCTTTCTTT,CASSTRGGTGLNTEAFF
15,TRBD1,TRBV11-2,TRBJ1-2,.,TGTGCCAGCAGCCCCGGGACAGGGGGCGAGTATGGCTACACCTTC,CASSPGTGGEYGYTF
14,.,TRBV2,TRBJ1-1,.,TGTGCCAGCAGTGAAGGAGGCGGGGACACTGAAGCTTTCTTT,CASSEGGGDTEAFF
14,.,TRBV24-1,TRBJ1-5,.,TGTGCCACCAGTGACCGGCAGGGTGGTCAGCCCCAGCATTTT,CATSDRQGGQPQHF
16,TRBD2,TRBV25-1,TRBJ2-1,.,TGTGCCAGCAGTGAAACTAGCGGGCCCTCCTACAATGAGCAGTTCTTC,CASSETSGPSYNEQFF
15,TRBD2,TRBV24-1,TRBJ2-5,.,TGTGCCACCAGTCAGTTAACGGGAGGAAGTGAGACCCAGTACTTC,CATSQLTGGSETQYF
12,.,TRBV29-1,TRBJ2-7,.,TGCAGCGTTGAAGCCAGCTCCTACGAGCAGTACTTC,CSVEASSYEQYF
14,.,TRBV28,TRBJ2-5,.,TGTGCCAGCAGTTTCCGGGGTTACCAAGAGACCCAGTACTTC,CASSFRGYQETQYF
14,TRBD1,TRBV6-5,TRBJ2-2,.,TGTGCCAGCAGACAGGGGGGGAACACCGGGGAGCTGTTTTTT,CASRQGGNTGELFF
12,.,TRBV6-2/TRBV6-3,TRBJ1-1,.,TGTGCCAGCAGTGAGGGTTACACTGAAGCTTTCTTT,CASSEGYTEAFF
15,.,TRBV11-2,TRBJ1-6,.,TGTGCCAGCAGCTTATTGGGGGGGACCCATTCACCCCTCCACTTT,CASSLLGGTHSPLHF
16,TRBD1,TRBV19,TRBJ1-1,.,TGTGCCAGTAGGGGGGGGACAGGGACCATGAACACTGAAGCTTTCTTT,CASRGGTGTMNTEAFF
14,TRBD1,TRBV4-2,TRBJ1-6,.,TGTGCCAGCAGCTCGGGACAGCTTGATTCACCCCTCCACTTT,CASSSGQLDSPLHF
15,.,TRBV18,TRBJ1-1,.,TGTGCCAGCTCAGCCGATAGAGTTTTGAACACTGAAGCTTTCTTT,CASSADRVLNTEAFF
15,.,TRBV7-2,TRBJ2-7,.,TGTGCCAGCAGCTTAGCGGGGCCTGGCTCCTACGAGCAGTACTTC,CASSLAGPGSYEQYF
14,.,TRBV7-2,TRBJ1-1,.,TGTGCCAGCAGCTCACTACCGATGAACACTGAAGCTTTCTTT,CASSSLPMNTEAFF
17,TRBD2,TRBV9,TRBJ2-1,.,TGTGCCAGCAGCGGAAAAAAGACTAGCGGGAGGTTCAATGAGCAGTTCTTC,CASSGKKTSGRFNEQFF
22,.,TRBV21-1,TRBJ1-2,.,TGTGCCAGCATCTTAAAGGGGCAGGGCATGAACACCAGCCGGGGGTCGGACTATGGCTACACCTTC,CASILKGQGMNTSRGSDYGYTF
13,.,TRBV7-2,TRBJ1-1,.,TGTGCCAGCAGCTCAGGGCGGTCGACTGAAGCTTTCTTT,CASSSGRSTEAFF
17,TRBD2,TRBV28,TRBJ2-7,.,TGTGCCAGCAGTCCTGAACTAGCGGGAGACTACACCTACGAGCAGTACTTC,CASSPELAGDYTYEQYF
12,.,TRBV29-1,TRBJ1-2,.,TGCAGCGTTGAAGACAGGGTCTATGGCTACACCTTC,CSVEDRVYGYTF
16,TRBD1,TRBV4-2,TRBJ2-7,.,TGTGCCAGCAGCCCCCGCCGGGACAGTGAAGCCTACGAGCAGTACTTC,CASSPRRDSEAYEQYF
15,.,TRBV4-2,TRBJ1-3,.,TGTGCCAGCAGCCAAGGGACAGTCTCTGGAAACACCATATATTTT,CASSQGTVSGNTIYF
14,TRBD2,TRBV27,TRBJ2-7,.,TGTGCCAGCAGTCCGGCTAGCGGGAGGTACGAGCAGTACTTC,CASSPASGRYEQYF
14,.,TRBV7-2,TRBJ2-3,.,TGTGCCAGCAGCTTAGAACAGGGGGGGGATACGCAGTATTTT,CASSLEQGGDTQYF
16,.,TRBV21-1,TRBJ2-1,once,TGTGCCAGCAGCAAAATCGGGACTAGCGGGTACAATGAGCAGTTCTTC,CASSKIGTSGYNEQFF
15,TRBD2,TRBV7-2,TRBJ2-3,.,TGTGCCAGCAGCTCCATAGCGGGAGCCTCAGATACGCAGTATTTT,CASSSIAGASDTQYF
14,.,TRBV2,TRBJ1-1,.,TGTGCCAGCAGTGAAGCGGGACAGAACACTGAAGCTTTCTTT,CASSEAGQNTEAFF
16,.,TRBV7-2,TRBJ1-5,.,TGTGCCAGCAGCTCGGACAGTCATTATAGCAATCAGCCCCAGCATTTT,CASSSDSHYSNQPQHF
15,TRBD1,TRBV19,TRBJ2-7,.,TGTGCCAGTAGTATTAGTGGGACAGGGATCTACGAGCAGTACTTC,CASSISGTGIYEQYF
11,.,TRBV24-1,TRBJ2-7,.,TGTGCCACCAGTGATGGGAGAGACCAGTACTTC,CATSDGRDQYF
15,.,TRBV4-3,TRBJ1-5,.,TGCGCCAGCAGCACATACACAGGGTCCAATCAGCCCCAGCATTTT,CASSTYTGSNQPQHF
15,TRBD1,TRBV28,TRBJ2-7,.,TGTGCCAGCAGTCCCTCGACAGGGGCCAAGGCCGAGCAGTACTTC,CASSPSTGAKAEQYF
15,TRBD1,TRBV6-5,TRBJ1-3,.,TGTGCCAGCAGTTACGGCAGGGGGTCGGGAAACACCATATATTTT,CASSYGRGSGNTIYF
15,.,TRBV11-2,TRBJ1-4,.,TGTGCCAGCAGCTTAGGCTGGGGCTCTACTGAAAAACTGTTTTTT,CASSLGWGSTEKLFF
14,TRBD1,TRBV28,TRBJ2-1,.,TGTGCCAGCAGGATAGACAGGGTAGGCAATGAGCAGTTCTTC,CASRIDRVGNEQFF
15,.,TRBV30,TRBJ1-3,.,TGTGCCTGGAGGAATACAGCTTACTCTGGAAACACCATATATTTT,CAWRNTAYSGNTIYF
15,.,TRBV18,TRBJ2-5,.,TGTGCCAGCTCACTTAATAAAGGGGCACGAGAGACCCAGTACTTC,CASSLNKGARETQYF
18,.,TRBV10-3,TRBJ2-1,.,TGTGCCATCAGTGAGTCATCGGTAGCGGAATTTAGTGGCAATGAGCAGTTCTTC,CAISESSVAEFSGNEQFF
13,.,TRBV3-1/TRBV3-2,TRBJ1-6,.,TGTGCCAGCGGGCAGGGAGGCCATTCACCCCTCCACTTT,CASGQGGHSPLHF